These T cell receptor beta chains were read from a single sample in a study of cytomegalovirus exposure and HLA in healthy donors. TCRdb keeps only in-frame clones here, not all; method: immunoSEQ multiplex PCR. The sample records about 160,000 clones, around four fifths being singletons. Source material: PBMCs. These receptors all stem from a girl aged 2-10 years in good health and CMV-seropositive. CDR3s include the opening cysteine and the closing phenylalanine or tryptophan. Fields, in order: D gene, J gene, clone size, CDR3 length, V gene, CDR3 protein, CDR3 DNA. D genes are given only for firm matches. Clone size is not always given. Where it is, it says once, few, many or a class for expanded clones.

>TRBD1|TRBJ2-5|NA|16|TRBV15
CATSRESRGLRETQYF
TGTGCCACCAGCAGAGAGAGCAGGGGGCTCAGAGAGACCCAGTACTTC
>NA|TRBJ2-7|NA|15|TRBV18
CASSQGDISSYEQYF
TGTGCCAGCTCACAGGGGGACATAAGCTCCTACGAGCAGTACTTC
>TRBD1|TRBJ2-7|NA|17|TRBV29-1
CSVKEGQGIDLSYEQYF
TGCAGCGTCAAGGAGGGACAGGGCATCGATCTCTCCTACGAGCAGTACTTC
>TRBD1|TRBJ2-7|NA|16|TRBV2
CASSKLRRTGFYEQYF
TGTGCCAGCAGCAAGCTGCGTCGGACAGGCTTCTACGAGCAGTACTTC
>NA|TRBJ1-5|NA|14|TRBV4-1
CASSWTVSNQPQHF
TGCGCCAGCAGTTGGACAGTGTCCAATCAGCCCCAGCATTTT
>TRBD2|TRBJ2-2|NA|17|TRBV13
CASSYGLAGENTGELFF
TGTGCCAGCAGCTACGGACTAGCGGGCGAGAACACCGGGGAGCTGTTTTTT
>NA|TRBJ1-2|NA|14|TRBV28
CASSFGGGDKGYTF
TGTGCCAGCAGTTTTGGGGGGGGCGACAAAGGCTACACCTTC
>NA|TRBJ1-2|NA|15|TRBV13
CASSLRDAANYGYTF
TGTGCCAGCAGCCTGCGGGACGCAGCTAACTATGGCTACACCTTC
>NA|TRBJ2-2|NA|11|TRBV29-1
CSVSGTGELFF
TGCAGCGTGTCGGGCACCGGGGAGCTGTTTTTT
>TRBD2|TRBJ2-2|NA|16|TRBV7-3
CASSTGLAGNTGELFF
TGTGCCAGTTCTACGGGACTAGCGGGAAACACCGGGGAGCTGTTTTTT
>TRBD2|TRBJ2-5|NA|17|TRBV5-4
CASSLEARIETSETQYF
TGTGCCAGCAGCTTGGAGGCTCGTATCGAGACTAGCGAGACCCAGTACTTC
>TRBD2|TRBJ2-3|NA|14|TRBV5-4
CASSFPTSGNTQYF
TGTGCCAGCAGCTTCCCGACTAGCGGGAATACGCAGTATTTT
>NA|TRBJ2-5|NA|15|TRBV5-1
CASSQGTPPQETQYF
TGCGCCAGCAGCCAAGGGACTCCTCCCCAAGAGACCCAGTACTTC
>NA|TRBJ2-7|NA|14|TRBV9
CASSVGGQGYEQYF
TGTGCCAGCAGCGTAGGGGGGCAGGGGTACGAGCAGTACTTC
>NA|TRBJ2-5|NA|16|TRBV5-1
CASSSLWTVPKETQYF
TGCGCCAGCAGCTCCCTATGGACAGTACCAAAGGAGACCCAGTACTTC
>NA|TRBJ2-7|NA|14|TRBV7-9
CASSLNPGFHEQYF
TGTGCCAGCAGCTTAAATCCAGGGTTCCACGAGCAGTACTTC
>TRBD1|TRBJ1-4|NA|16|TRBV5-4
CASSFGQAATNEKLFF
TGTGCCAGCAGCTTCGGACAGGCCGCAACTAATGAAAAACTGTTTTTT
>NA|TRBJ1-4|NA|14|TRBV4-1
CASSQAGFNEKLFF
TGCGCCAGCAGCCAAGCCGGTTTTAATGAAAAACTGTTTTTT
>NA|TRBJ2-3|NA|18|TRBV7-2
CASSHKPLRLVIADTQYF
TGTGCCAGCAGCCATAAACCCCTAAGACTAGTCATTGCAGATACGCAGTATTTT
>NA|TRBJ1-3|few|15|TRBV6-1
CASTPLRSSGNTIYF
TGTGCCAGCACCCCACTCCGGAGTTCTGGAAACACCATATATTTT
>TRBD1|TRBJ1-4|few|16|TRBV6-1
CASSEYSGTGHEKLFF
TGTGCCAGCAGTGAATACTCCGGGACAGGGCATGAAAAACTGTTTTTT
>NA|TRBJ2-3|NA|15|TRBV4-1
CASSLLAVSTDTQYF
TGCGCCAGCAGCCTATTAGCGGTTAGCACAGATACGCAGTATTTT
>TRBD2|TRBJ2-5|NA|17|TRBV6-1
CASSEAAGLALQETQYF
TGTGCCAGCAGTGAAGCCGCGGGACTAGCGCTTCAAGAGACCCAGTACTTC
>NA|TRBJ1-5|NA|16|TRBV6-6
CASSYSAGVSNQPQHF
TGTGCCAGCAGTTACTCGGCAGGGGTCAGCAATCAGCCCCAGCATTTT
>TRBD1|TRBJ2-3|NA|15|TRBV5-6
CASSNDRGNTDTQYF
TGTGCCAGCAGCAACGACAGGGGGAACACAGATACGCAGTATTTT
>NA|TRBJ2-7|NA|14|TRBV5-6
CASSFAGANYEQYF
TGTGCCAGCAGCTTCGCGGGGGCGAACTACGAGCAGTACTTC
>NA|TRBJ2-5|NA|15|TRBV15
CATSRGTGMEETQYF
TGTGCCACCAGCAGAGGTACGGGTATGGAAGAGACCCAGTACTTC
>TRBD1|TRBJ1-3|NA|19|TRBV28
CASSGTGTGGLFSGNTIYF
TGTGCCAGCAGTGGGACCGGGACAGGGGGATTATTCTCTGGAAACACCATATATTTT
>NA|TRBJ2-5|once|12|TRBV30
CAWSANQETQYF
TGTGCCTGGAGTGCAAACCAAGAGACCCAGTACTTC
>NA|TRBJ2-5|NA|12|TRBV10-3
CAISESAETQYF
TGTGCCATCAGTGAGTCGGCAGAGACCCAGTACTTC
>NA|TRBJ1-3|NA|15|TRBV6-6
CASREGRSSGNTIYF
TGTGCCAGCAGGGAAGGTCGGAGCTCTGGAAACACCATATATTTT
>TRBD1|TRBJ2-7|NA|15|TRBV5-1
CASSWGGQGNYEQYF
TGCGCCAGCAGCTGGGGAGGACAGGGAAATTACGAGCAGTACTTC
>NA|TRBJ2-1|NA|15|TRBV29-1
CSAGGAQKSYNEQFF
TGCAGCGCCGGGGGAGCTCAAAAGTCCTACAATGAGCAGTTCTTC
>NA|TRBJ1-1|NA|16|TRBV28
CASSLGYFAGTTEAFF
TGTGCCAGCAGTTTAGGGTATTTTGCGGGGACCACTGAAGCTTTCTTT
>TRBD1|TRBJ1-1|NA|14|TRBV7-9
CASSLGQIAAEAFF
TGTGCCAGCAGCTTGGGACAGATCGCGGCTGAAGCTTTCTTT
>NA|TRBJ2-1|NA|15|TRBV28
CASSTTSSTPNEQFF
TGTGCCAGCAGTACGACTAGTTCAACGCCCAATGAGCAGTTCTTC
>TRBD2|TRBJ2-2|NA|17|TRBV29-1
CSVWGLAGAKNTGELFF
TGCAGCGTGTGGGGACTAGCGGGAGCGAAGAACACCGGGGAGCTGTTTTTT
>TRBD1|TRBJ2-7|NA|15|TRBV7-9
CASSLEATGVYEQYF
TGTGCCAGCAGCTTAGAGGCGACAGGGGTCTACGAGCAGTACTTC
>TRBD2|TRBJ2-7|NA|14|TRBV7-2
CASSLDPAGARKYF
TGTGCCAGCAGCTTAGATCCAGCGGGAGCCCGAAAGTACTTC
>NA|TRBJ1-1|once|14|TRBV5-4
CASSKRQRNTEAFF
TGTGCCAGCAGCAAAAGACAGAGGAACACTGAAGCTTTCTTT
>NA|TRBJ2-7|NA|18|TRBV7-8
CASSSRATGRGGYYEQYF
TGTGCCAGCAGCTCCAGGGCTACAGGGAGGGGGGGGTACTACGAGCAGTACTTC
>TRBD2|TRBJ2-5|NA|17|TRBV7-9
CASSLSLAGRYQETQYF
TGTGCCAGCAGCCTGAGTCTAGCGGGAAGGTACCAAGAGACCCAGTACTTC
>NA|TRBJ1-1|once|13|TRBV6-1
CASLGGLNTEAFF
TGTGCCAGCCTCGGAGGGTTGAACACTGAAGCTTTCTTT
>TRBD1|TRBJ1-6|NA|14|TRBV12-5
CASGSQGGRSPLHF
TGTGCTAGTGGTTCACAGGGGGGACGCTCACCCCTCCACTTT
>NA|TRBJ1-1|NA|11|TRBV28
CASTGNTEAFF
TGTGCCAGCACGGGGAACACTGAAGCTTTCTTT
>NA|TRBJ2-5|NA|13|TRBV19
CASSISAGETQYF
TGTGCCAGTAGTATTTCCGCGGGAGAGACCCAGTACTTC
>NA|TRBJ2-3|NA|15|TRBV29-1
CSVPGGMGFTDTQYF
TGCAGCGTCCCTGGGGGGATGGGTTTTACAGATACGCAGTATTTT